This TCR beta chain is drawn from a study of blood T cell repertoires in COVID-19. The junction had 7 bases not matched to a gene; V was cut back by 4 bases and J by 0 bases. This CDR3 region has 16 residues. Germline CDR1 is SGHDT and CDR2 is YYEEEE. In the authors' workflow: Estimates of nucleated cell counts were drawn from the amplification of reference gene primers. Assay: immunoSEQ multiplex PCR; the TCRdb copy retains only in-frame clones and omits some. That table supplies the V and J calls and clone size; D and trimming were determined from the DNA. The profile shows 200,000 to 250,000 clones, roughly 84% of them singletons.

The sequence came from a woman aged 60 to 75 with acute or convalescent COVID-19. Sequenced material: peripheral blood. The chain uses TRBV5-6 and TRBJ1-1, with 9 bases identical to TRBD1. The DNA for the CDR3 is TGTGCCAGCAGCAAGCTTGGGACAGGGATGAACACTGAAGCTTTCTTT. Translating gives CASSKLGTGMNTEAFF.